This record concerns one TCR beta chain sequence. Its antigen is not identified. The sample comes from a study of CD8 T cells in Susac syndrome. Study outcomes and limitations: The authors acknowledged that their TCR sequencing and HLA analysis involved a relatively small number of individuals.

Each multiple sclerosis control was a treatment-naive patient with relapsing-remitting disease that was either stable or active. Purification of the CD8+ and CD4+ T cells relied on negative isolation, and TEMRA cells underwent FACS enrichment. Reverse transcription of about 0.45 to 1 ug RNA was carried out with random hexamers. The method of amplification for TCR beta CDR3 was immunoSEQ multiplex PCR, covering 54 Vbeta and 13 Jbeta. TCRdb used MiXCR to reprocess the immunoSEQ multiplex PCR reads, holding one entry per CDR3 protein. The sample consists of fewer than 200,000 distinct CDR3 sequences, roughly 96% of them appearing once. V lost 8 bases and J lost 3, with 14 bases in between. CDR1 is SNHLY, CDR2 FYNNEI, per germline. CDR3 length: 13 amino acids.

Source material: CD8+ T cells from PBMCs. This chain joins TRBV2 and TRBJ2-7; TRBD1 might be the D (5 bases). This clonotype was sampled from a human donor with multiple sclerosis. CDR3 DNA sequence: TGTGCCAGCGCCACAGGATCTTTCTACGAGCAGTACTTC. Protein sequence: CASATGSFYEQYF. The full variable domain, completed using reference TRBV2 and TRBJ2-7, is EPEVTQTPSHQVTQMGQEVILRCVPISNHLYFYWYRQILGQKVEFLVSFYNNEISEKSEIFDDQFSVERPDGSNFTLKIRSTKLEDSAMYFCASATGSFYEQYFGPGTRLTVT.